This TCR beta chain was recorded in a study of T cells in Graves' hyperthyroidism and ophthalmopathy. Findings and caveats of the study: The model's output predicted ophthalmopathy at a median of about 5.9 months prior to onset.

TCR beta CDR3 regions were amplified from RNA transcripts. An initial round of RT-PCR targeting the TCR CDR3 relied on the HTBI primer set. TCRdb reprocessed the multiplex PCR reads with MiXCR, giving one entry per CDR3 protein. This sample has 370,000 or so distinct CDR3 sequences, with 15% to 17% found just once. Trimming cost V 2 bases and J 0 bases, with 8 bases left between them. The length of the CDR3 is 15 residues. Germline loops: CDR1 SGHTA, CDR2 FQGTGA. Criteria for exclusion of patients were uncontrolled infection, other autoimmune disease, pregnancy or lactation. Diagnoses were made from clinical symptoms, serum measures (thyroxine and TRAb), thyroid ultrasound and orbital computed tomography. PBMCs were obtained from roughly 10 ml fresh peripheral blood. As regards this clonotype: What it binds is not known.

Source material: blood. This receptor was obtained from a woman aged 18-35 years with Graves' hyperthyroidism that later progressed to Graves' ophthalmopathy. The chain carries TRBV7-3 and TRBJ1-3; a possible D gene is TRBD1 (5 bases). CDR3 in amino acids: CASSLGGYSGNTIYF. The CDR3 nucleotides are TGTGCCAGCAGCTTAGGGGGATACTCTGGAAACACCATATATTTT.